This T cell receptor beta chain emerged from a study of chemoradiotherapy in HPV16-positive cancers. Only in-frame clones appear in the TCRdb table, and some are missing; sequencing was by immunoSEQ multiplex PCR. Of 7,500 to 8,000 clones in the sample, 88% were seen once. There are 15 residues in the CDR3. Losses at the gene ends were 4 bases for V and 5 bases for J; bases not matched to a gene: 5. From germline, CDR1 is SGHNT and CDR2 YENEEA. This chain joins TRBV11-3 and TRBJ2-2, with 9 positions matching TRBD1. The sequenced sample was tumor tissue, obtained from a patient who underwent chemoradiotherapy. The sequence came from a human donor with HPV-associated anogenital cancer. The CDR3 coding sequence is TGTGCCAGCAGCTCGGGACAGGGCGGGACCGGGGAGCTGTTTTTT. Residues: CASSSGQGGTGELFF.